Shown below are 28 T cell receptor beta chains from a single sample sequenced in a study of blood T cell repertoires in COVID-19. The table came from immunoSEQ multiplex PCR; TCRdb's copy has only in-frame clones and leaves some out. The sample records under 400,000 clones, about 90% being singletons. The sample taken for sequencing was PBMCs or T cells enriched from blood (not recorded which). The source is a woman aged 25 to 39 who had been exposed to COVID-19.

The gene calls are TRBV18 and TRBJ1-1; no clear D. The V end was cut by 0 bases, the J end by 1 base, with 12 bases between. The germline V gene has CDR1 KGHSH and CDR2 LQKENI. The CDR3 is made up of 16 amino acids. The CDR3 sequence: CASSPPARAPNTEAFF. In nucleotides, the CDR3 is TGTGCCAGCTCACCACCGGCGCGGGCCCCGAACACTGAAGCTTTCTTT. Filled out from reference TRBV18 and TRBJ1-1, the complete variable domain reads NAGVMQNPRHLVRRRGQEARLRCSPMKGHSHVYWYRQLPEEGLKFMVYLQKENIIDESGMPKERFSAEFPKEGPSILRIQQVVRGDSAAYFCASSPPARAPNTEAFFGQGTRLTVV.

This chain uses TRBV6-5 with TRBJ2-1; D possibly corresponds to TRBD2 (5 bases). CDR1 is MNHEY and CDR2 is SVGAGI in the germline V gene. V was clipped by 5 bases and J by 4 bases, with 9 bases between them. There are 13 residues in the CDR3. The CDR3 region has the DNA TGTGCCAGCAGTACAACTAGTTACAATGAGCAGTTCTTC. It is translated as CASSTTSYNEQFF.

V is TRBV7-6 and J is TRBJ1-2; D gene unclear. Looked up from germline, CDR1 is SGHVS and CDR2 is FNYEAQ. The CDR3 is 11 residues long. V lost 5 bases and J 8 bases, leaving 9 bases between the germline ends. CDR3 sequence (DNA): TGTGCCAGCAGCCCTCCGAGGGGCTACACCTTC. Encoded protein: CASSPPRGYTF. Full variable domain (outside the CDR3, taken from reference TRBV7-6 and TRBJ1-2): GAGVSQSPRYKVTKRGQDVALRCDPISGHVSLYWYRQALGQGPEFLTYFNYEAQQDKSGLPNDRFSAERPEGSISTLTIQRTEQRDSAMYRCASSPPRGYTFGSGTRLTVV.

J is TRBJ1-3 and V is TRBV6-5, with D maybe TRBD1 (5 bases). Deletions cut 6 bases from V and 4 bases from J, with 13 bases between. The CDR3 sequence is 14 residues long. Germline V gene data show CDR1 as MNHEY and CDR2 as SVGAGI. The CDR3: CASRTVADGNTIYF. As DNA, the CDR3 is TGTGCCAGCAGGACAGTGGCTGACGGAAACACCATATATTTT.

The CDR3 region is CASSLDYRVQAEQYF. The CDR3 DNA reads TGTGCCAGCAGCTTGGATTACCGGGTGCAAGCCGAGCAGTACTTC. The rearrangement links TRBV5-5 to TRBJ2-7; D not certain. The CDR3 is made up of 15 amino acids. In germline, CDR1 is SGHKS, CDR2 YYEKEE (reference sequence). V was shortened by 0 bases and J by 6 bases, with 16 bases between the two germline ends.

The chain links TRBV4-2 to TRBJ1-1; no firm D call. V lost 1 base to trimming and J lost 7 bases, with 13 bases between them. The CDR3 extends over 14 amino acids. Germline V gives CDR1 LGHNA, CDR2 YNFKEQ. CDR3 DNA: TGTGCCAGCAGCCAAGCTTCGGCCCGGGGTGAAGCTTTCTTT. Translation gives CASSQASARGEAFF.

The chain is built from TRBV5-1 and TRBJ1-1; TRBD1 is a possible D gene (6 bases). The CDR3 is made up of 14 amino acids. Germline V CDR1 and CDR2: SGHRS, YFSETQ. Trimming left V 4 bases short and J 1 base short, with 11 bases between. The CDR3, as DNA: TGCGCCAGCAGCGTGGGACAACAGAACACTGAAGCTTTCTTT. Protein: CASSVGQQNTEAFF.

In DNA form, the CDR3 reads TGTGCCAGCAGCCCCCCGGACTCCTTAACTCACCCGTATTTT. Encoded protein: CASSPPDSLTHPYF. The rearrangement links TRBV7-9 to TRBJ2-3, with D perhaps matching TRBD2 (5 bases). Trimming took off 5 bases at V and 14 bases at J, with 23 bases between the two ends. The CDR3 runs to 14 residues. Germline CDR1 and CDR2: SEHNR and FQNEAQ (reference sequence). The complete variable domain, with remaining parts taken from reference TRBV7-9 and TRBJ2-3, reads DTGVSQNPRHKITKRGQNVTFRCDPISEHNRLYWYRQTLGQGPEFLTYFQNEAQLEKSRLLSDRFSAERPKGSFSTLEIQRTEQGDSAMYLCASSPPDSLTHPYFGPGTRLTVL.

The chain uses TRBV7-9 and TRBJ2-5, with 11 bases fitting TRBD1. The CDR3 consists of 15 residues. V lost 5 bases and J lost 7; bases outside the gene matches: 9. From germline, CDR1 is SEHNR and CDR2 FQNEAQ (reference sequence). This chain's CDR3 is CASSRGTGGEGTQYF. CDR3 bases: TGTGCCAGCAGCAGAGGGACAGGGGGAGAGGGGACCCAGTACTTC. The entire variable domain, with the rest obtained from reference TRBV7-9 and TRBJ2-5, is as follows: DTGVSQNPRHKITKRGQNVTFRCDPISEHNRLYWYRQTLGQGPEFLTYFQNEAQLEKSRLLSDRFSAERPKGSFSTLEIQRTEQGDSAMYLCASSRGTGGEGTQYFGPGTRLLVL.

V usage is TRBV6-5 and J usage is TRBJ2-3, with D maybe TRBD2 (7 bases). CDR1 MNHEY and CDR2 SVGAGI come from the germline V gene. V was trimmed by 2 bases and J by 5 bases, leaving 17 bases between them. The CDR3 contains 16 residues. The CDR3 DNA reads as TGTGCCAGCAGTTACGGTGCGGGGGCAGCTGGAGATACGCAGTATTTT. This translates into CASSYGAGAAGDTQYF.

This clone was seen only once. The V gene is TRBV19, the J gene TRBJ2-4; TRBD2 agrees at 8 bases. CDR3 size: 16 residues. In germline, CDR1 is LNHDA, CDR2 SQIVND (reference sequence). Unmatched junction bases numbered 14, after V lost 7 bases and J lost 6 bases. The CDR3 is CASNSGTRMGLNIQYF. DNA for the CDR3: TGTGCCAGTAATTCCGGGACTAGAATGGGACTAAACATTCAGTACTTC.

Here the CDR3 DNA reads TGCAGTGCTAGTGAGCCAGGGTTTGATCAGCCCCAGCATTTT. Residues: CSASEPGFDQPQHF. The rearrangement joins TRBV20-1 to TRBJ1-5, with a possible D match to TRBD1 (5 bases). The CDR3 extends over 14 amino acids. Between the trimmed V and J ends, which lost 3 bases and 5 bases, there was a span of 14 bases. CDR1 is DFQATT and CDR2 is SNEGSKA in the germline V gene (reference sequence).

This chain uses TRBV25-1 with TRBJ1-1; 9 bases line up with TRBD1. The CDR3 extends over 15 amino acids. V was pared by 2 bases and J by 0 bases, with 1 base of the junction left unmatched. CDR1 is MGHDK, CDR2 SYGVNS, per germline. CDR3 sequence reads: CASSEGTGMNTEAFF. The CDR3 nucleotides are TGTGCCAGCAGTGAAGGGACAGGGATGAACACTGAAGCTTTCTTT.

This chain's CDR3 is CASKASGTDTQYF. The CDR3 coding sequence is TGTGCCAGTAAGGCCAGCGGCACAGATACGCAGTATTTT. The rearrangement uses TRBV19 and TRBJ2-3; D not resolved. The germline CDR1 and CDR2 sequences are LNHDA and SQIVND (reference sequence). CDR3 length: 13 amino acids. Trimming removed 7 bases from V and 1 base from J, with 9 bases in between.

J is TRBJ1-5 and V is TRBV2; maybe TRBD1 (6 bases). The CDR3 covers 14 residues. Germline CDR1 reads SNHLY; CDR2 reads FYNNEI. V dropped 2 bases and J dropped 8 bases, with 13 bases sitting between them. The CDR3, as DNA: TGTGCCAGCAGTGAAATCCAGGGGTCTGAGCCCCAGCATTTT. This gives the protein CASSEIQGSEPQHF.

This clone was seen a few times. The rearrangement links TRBV14 to TRBJ1-1, with 10 bases that match TRBD1. Germline V gives CDR1 SGHDN, CDR2 FVKESK. The CDR3 has 15 amino acids. V lost 8 bases and J lost 1; bases outside the gene matches: 7. The CDR3 nucleotides read TGTGCCAGCTTCCGGACAGGGGGATCGAACACTGAAGCTTTCTTT. Its protein product is CASFRTGGSNTEAFF.

This chain uses TRBV27 with TRBJ2-3; 9 nucleotides line up with TRBD2. Looked up from germline, CDR1 is MNHEY and CDR2 is SMNVEV (reference sequence). This CDR3 is built from 16 residues. After removal of 4 bases from V and 4 bases from J, the junction contained 9 bases not matched to a gene. The CDR3 spells CASSWLAGPPPDTQYF. As DNA, the CDR3 is TGTGCCAGCAGTTGGCTAGCGGGACCCCCCCCAGATACGCAGTATTTT.

The chain links TRBV11-3 to TRBJ1-2; D remains ambiguous. CDR3 length: 12 residues. Germline V lookup: CDR1 SGHNT, CDR2 YENEEA. The ends were cut back, 1 base at V and 7 bases at J, with 7 bases in the middle. Written as DNA, the CDR3 is TGTGCCAGCAGCTTAGGCCGGGGTGGCTACACCTTC. This translates into CASSLGRGGYTF.

This chain joins TRBV9 and TRBJ1-6, with 7 bases fitting TRBD1. This CDR3 is built from 15 residues. The junction had 7 bases not matched to a gene; V was cut back by 4 bases and J by 6 bases. CDR1 is SGDLS and CDR2 is YYNGEE in the germline V gene. In DNA form, the CDR3 reads TGTGCCAGCAGCCCCCAGGACAGGTTTAATTCACCCCTCCACTTT. It specifies CASSPQDRFNSPLHF. Looking up the rest from reference TRBV9 and TRBJ1-6 gives the full variable domain: DSGVTQTPKHLITATGQRVTLRCSPRSGDLSVYWYQQSLDQGLQFLIQYYNGEERAKGNILERFSAQQFPDLHSELNLSSLELGDSALYFCASSPQDRFNSPLHFGNGTRLTVT.

In this sample, this clone turned up a few times. This sequence joins TRBV5-4 and TRBJ1-3; 7 positions agree with TRBD1. There are 14 residues in the CDR3. Germline V gene sequence: CDR1 SGHNT, CDR2 YYREEE (reference sequence). V shed 4 bases, J shed 2 bases, and the junction held 3 bases outside the gene matches. CDR3 nucleotides: TGTGCCAGCAGCGAAGACAGGGCTGGAAACACCATATATTTT. This translates into CASSEDRAGNTIYF.

This chain joins TRBV2 and TRBJ2-5; 10 positions agree with TRBD2. The CDR3 is 14 residues long. In germline, CDR1 is SNHLY, CDR2 FYNNEI. The J segment lost 2 bases and the V segment lost 6 bases, leaving 3 bases of the junction unmatched. As DNA, the CDR3 is TGTGCCAGCAGAAGCGGGAGGGGGCAAGAGACCCAGTACTTC. It translates to CASRSGRGQETQYF.

The rearrangement uses TRBV12-3 or TRBV12-4 and TRBJ2-7; 7 bases agree with TRBD1. The CDR3 loop spans 13 amino acids. V lost 5 bases and J lost 2; bases outside the gene matches: 3. The CDR3 coding sequence is TGTGCCAGCAGTGGGGACAGCGCCTACGAGCAGTACTTC. It specifies CASSGDSAYEQYF.

This clone was seen a few times. The chain is built from TRBV5-6 and TRBJ1-5, with TRBD1 matching 8 bases. The V gene end was trimmed by 2 bases and the J gene end by 7 bases; junction bases not matched to a gene: 8. The CDR3 covers 15 residues. Germline CDR1 reads SGHDT; CDR2 reads YYEEEE. CDR3 in DNA: TGTGCCAGCAGCTTTTCGGGACAGGCAGGACAGCCCCAGCATTTT. As protein: CASSFSGQAGQPQHF.

The rearrangement links TRBV7-2 to TRBJ2-7, with a possible D match to TRBD2 (6 bases). The germline CDR1 and CDR2 sequences are SGHTA and FQGNSA. This CDR3 has 15 residues. Trimming shortened V by 3 bases and J by 2 bases, and 14 bases separated the two germline ends. In DNA, the CDR3 is TGTGCCAGCAGCTTTAATCCGGGACTGGCCTACGAGCAGTACTTC. This codes for CASSFNPGLAYEQYF.

The chain combines TRBV28 with TRBJ1-1; D gene uncertain. Between the trimmed V and J ends, which lost 5 bases and 0 bases, there was a span of 4 bases. This CDR3 has 12 amino acids. Germline lookup yields CDR1 MDHEN and CDR2 SYDVKM. The CDR3 sequence is CASSDMNTEAFF. As DNA, the CDR3 is TGTGCCAGCAGTGACATGAACACTGAAGCTTTCTTT. Full variable domain (missing parts from reference TRBV28 and TRBJ1-1): DVKVTQSSRYLVKRTGEKVFLECVQDMDHENMFWYRQDPGLGLRLIYFSYDVKMKEKGDIPEGYSVSREKKERFSLILESASTNQTSMYLCASSDMNTEAFFGQGTRLTVV.

This rearrangement joins TRBV19 to TRBJ1-1, with 9 positions matching TRBD1. CDR1 and CDR2 from the germline V gene are LNHDA and SQIVND (reference sequence). Trimming removed 3 bases from V and 1 base from J; junction bases left unmatched: 3. This CDR3 is built from 15 residues. The CDR3 sequence: CASSMTGGSNTEAFF. DNA of the CDR3: TGTGCCAGTAGTATGACAGGGGGGTCGAACACTGAAGCTTTCTTT.

V usage is TRBV4-2 and J usage is TRBJ2-7; TRBD2 matches 7 bases. CDR3 length equals 16 residues. V shed 1 base, J shed 6 bases, and the junction held 12 bases outside the gene matches. In germline, CDR1 is LGHNA, CDR2 YNFKEQ. CDR3 coding DNA: TGTGCCAGCAGCCAAGGGGGGGGGACTCCTGGCCTCGAGCAGTACTTC. It specifies CASSQGGGTPGLEQYF.

V and J are TRBV9 and TRBJ1-5; TRBD1 matches 9 bases. The CDR3 has 15 amino acids. CDR1 is SGDLS, CDR2 YYNGEE, per germline. The ends lost 2 bases at V and 5 bases at J; junction bases unmatched: 5. The CDR3 region is CASSVGTGSHQPQHF. CDR3 bases: TGTGCCAGCAGCGTCGGGACAGGGAGCCATCAGCCCCAGCATTTT.